Below, 17 T cell receptor beta chains from the same sample are listed, as sequenced in a study of cytomegalovirus exposure and HLA in healthy donors. The repertoire was sequenced with immunoSEQ multiplex PCR; TCRdb's copy has only in-frame clones and lacks some. The table includes around 220,000 clones, 80% to 85% detected once. Input material: PBMCs. The receptors come from a young woman in good health and CMV-seropositive.

The rearrangement joins TRBV29-1 to TRBJ2-4; TRBD1 agrees at 8 bases. V lost 2 bases to trimming and J lost 7 bases; unmatched junction nucleotides: 4. In germline, CDR1 is SQVTM, CDR2 ANQGSEA. The CDR3 runs to 13 residues. The CDR3 is CSVESGQANIQYF. DNA of the CDR3: TGCAGCGTTGAATCGGGACAGGCGAACATTCAGTACTTC.

V is TRBV2 and J is TRBJ1-4; D is unresolved. The CDR3 runs 13 residues. CDR1 and CDR2 from the germline V gene are SNHLY and FYNNEI. V dropped 7 bases and J dropped 3 bases, with 9 bases sitting between them. CDR3 amino acids: CASKKDPNEKLFF. The CDR3 coding sequence is TGTGCCAGCAAAAAGGACCCTAATGAAAAACTGTTTTTT.

The chain employs TRBV5-3 and TRBJ2-1, with 7 bases lining up with TRBD2. TRBV5-3 is treated as an ORF (open reading frame) with a function not yet certain. J was trimmed by 0 bases and V by 6 bases; bases with no gene match: 9. The CDR3 contains 16 residues. The CDR3: CARNPCGSFSYNEQFF. CDR3 nucleotides: TGTGCCAGAAACCCGTGCGGGAGTTTCTCCTACAATGAGCAGTTCTTC.

The V gene is TRBV11-3, the J gene TRBJ2-7, with D possibly matching TRBD2 (6 bases). The CDR3 runs to 15 residues. The ends were cut back, 4 bases at V and 4 bases at J, with 17 bases in the middle. The V gene's germline CDR1 is SGHNT and CDR2 YENEEA. Written as DNA, the CDR3 is TGTGCCAGCAGCTCATGGGTGGCGGGGCAGTACGAGCAGTACTTC. It encodes CASSSWVAGQYEQYF.

The genes are TRBV11-3 and TRBJ1-1; D remains unclear. There are 13 residues in the CDR3. Germline V gives CDR1 SGHNT, CDR2 YENEEA. The V and J ends lost 2 bases and 3 bases respectively, with 7 bases between them. The DNA of the CDR3 is TGTGCCAGCAGCTTACAGGTGGACACTGAAGCTTTCTTT. Its protein is CASSLQVDTEAFF.

This chain connects TRBV25-1 to TRBJ2-2; D unclear. CDR3 length equals 14 residues. Looked up from germline, CDR1 is MGHDK and CDR2 is SYGVNS. Trimming removed 5 bases at V and 5 bases at J, with 12 bases between. Written as DNA, the CDR3 is TGTGCCAGCAGTCCAACCTTAGGGACCGGGGAGCTGTTTTTT. This sequence encodes CASSPTLGTGELFF.

The V gene is TRBV28, the J gene TRBJ2-6; 14 bases line up with TRBD2. The germline gives CDR1 MDHEN, CDR2 SYDVKM. There are 18 residues in the CDR3. The J segment lost 3 bases and the V segment lost 5 bases, leaving 6 bases of the junction unmatched. In DNA form, the CDR3 reads TGTGCCAGCAGTCGACTAGCGGGAGGGCCAGGTGGGGCCAACGTCCTGACTTTC. Its translation is CASSRLAGGPGGANVLTF.

This chain joins TRBV9 and TRBJ2-7, with D possibly being TRBD2 (6 bases). V was trimmed by 0 bases and J by 3 bases, leaving 13 bases between them. Germline CDR1 reads SGDLS; CDR2 reads YYNGEE. This CDR3 contains 15 residues. CDR3 region: CASSVGSGEHYEQYF. The CDR3 bases are TGTGCCAGCAGCGTAGGATCGGGAGAACACTACGAGCAGTACTTC.

This rearrangement joins TRBV27 to TRBJ2-7; 7 bases line up with TRBD1. The germline gives CDR1 MNHEY, CDR2 SMNVEV (reference sequence). With V trimmed by 5 bases and J by 3 bases, 7 bases remained unmatched. The CDR3 loop spans 14 amino acids. The DNA of the CDR3 is TGTGCCAGCAGTGACCCGGACAGGTTCTACGAGCAGTACTTC. This codes for CASSDPDRFYEQYF.

J is TRBJ2-7 and V is TRBV4-1; D not resolved. CDR3 length equals 15 residues. The V end lost 1 base, the J end lost 2 bases, and 12 bases lay between the germline ends. Germline CDR1 and CDR2: MGHRA and YSYEKL. Here the CDR3 DNA reads TGCGCCAGCAGCCAAGCCACCAACCTTGCCTACGAGCAGTACTTC. It translates to CASSQATNLAYEQYF.

This chain joins TRBV10-1 and TRBJ2-7, with a weak D call TRBD1 (5 bases). CDR1 and CDR2 from the germline V gene are WNHNN and SYGVQD (reference sequence). V was pared by 4 bases and J by 3 bases, with 16 bases between. The CDR3 extends over 15 amino acids. CDR3 coding DNA: TGCGCCAGCAGTGGACGTAGGGGTCACAGCTACGAGCAGTACTTC. It translates to CASSGRRGHSYEQYF.

A word on this clone: The same CDR3 also results from other DNA sequences found in this sample. This chain links TRBV6-5 with TRBJ2-7; 10 nucleotides line up with TRBD1. V trimming: 6 bases; J trimming: 5 bases; junction bases outside the gene matches: 4. CDR3 length equals 13 residues. From germline, CDR1 is MNHEY and CDR2 SVGAGI. The chain's CDR3 is CASRRDRGHEQYF. In DNA form, the CDR3 reads TGTGCCAGCAGACGGGACAGGGGCCACGAGCAGTACTTC.

The chain combines TRBV4-1 with TRBJ1-5, with D maybe TRBD1 (5 bases). V was trimmed by 0 bases and J by 6 bases, leaving 15 bases between them. This CDR3 region has 16 residues. Germline assignment: CDR1 MGHRA and CDR2 YSYEKL. CDR3: CASSQEIIIRGQPQHF. The CDR3 DNA sequence: TGCGCCAGCAGCCAAGAGATCATTATTAGGGGTCAGCCCCAGCATTTT.

J is TRBJ2-1 and V is TRBV27; no clear D gene. Germline CDR1 reads MNHEY; CDR2 reads SMNVEV (reference sequence). The CDR3 covers 15 residues. V lost 5 bases to trimming and J lost 0 bases, with 11 bases between them. DNA of the CDR3: TGTGCCAGCAGTCCGTGGTACAGCTCCTACAATGAGCAGTTCTTC. This translates into CASSPWYSSYNEQFF.

The genes are TRBV10-3 and TRBJ2-7; D uncertain. V lost 6 bases to trimming and J lost 1 base, with 13 bases between them. In germline, CDR1 is ENHRY, CDR2 SYGVKD. The CDR3 length is 14 residues. CDR3 nucleotide sequence: TGTGCCATCAGCAGAAGTTCGGAATCCTACGAGCAGTACTTC. Its protein product is CAISRSSESYEQYF.

The J gene is TRBJ1-1, the V gene TRBV2, with 7 bases lining up with TRBD1. This CDR3 region has 10 residues. V lost 5 bases to trimming and J lost 11 bases; unmatched junction nucleotides: 2. Germline CDR1 is SNHLY and CDR2 is FYNNEI. CDR3 region: CASSSGGAFF. DNA of the CDR3: TGTGCCAGCAGTTCAGGGGGGGCTTTCTTT.

V usage is TRBV7-8 and J usage is TRBJ2-2; 8 bases match TRBD2. Germline CDR1 is SGHVS and CDR2 is FQNEAQ. The CDR3 consists of 17 residues. V shed 0 bases, J shed 9 bases, and the junction held 12 bases outside the gene matches. CDR3 nucleotides: TGTGCCAGCAGCTTAGCGTATCCTAGCGGGTCTTCCCGGGAGCTGTTTTTT. Its translation is CASSLAYPSGSSRELFF.